A single sample gave rise to the 14 T cell receptor beta chains below, sequenced in a study of T cells in Graves' hyperthyroidism and ophthalmopathy. TCR beta CDR3 region amplification was performed from RNA transcripts. A first-round RT-PCR of the TCR CDR3 used the HTBI primer set. TCRdb used MiXCR to reprocess the multiplex PCR reads, holding one entry per CDR3 protein. The data hold roughly 350,000 distinct CDR3 sequences, with about an eighth observed a single time. The specimen was blood. Source of these receptors: a woman aged 35 to 49 with Graves' ophthalmopathy.

The rearrangement links TRBV19 to TRBJ2-1; D might be TRBD2 (6 bases). Germline V gives CDR1 LNHDA, CDR2 SQIVND (reference sequence). This CDR3 has 13 amino acids. Trimming stripped 3 bases from V and 9 bases from J, with 12 bases between. For the CDR3, the DNA is TGTGCCAGTAGTATTAATTGGGGAGGTGAGCAGTTCTTC. As protein: CASSINWGGEQFF. Based on the CDR3 plus reference TRBV19 and TRBJ2-1, the full variable domain is DGGITQSPKYLFRKEGQNVTLSCEQNLNHDAMYWYRQDPGQGLRLIYYSQIVNDFQKGDIAEGYSVSREKKESFPLTVTSAQKNPTAFYLCASSINWGGEQFFGPGTRLTVL.

Ten or more counts support this clonotype. The chain has TRBV11-2 and TRBJ2-1; maybe TRBD2 (5 bases). V was trimmed by 3 bases and J by 7 bases, leaving 13 bases between them. The CDR3 totals 14 residues. Germline loops: CDR1 SGHAT, CDR2 FQNNGV. The DNA of the CDR3 is TGTGCCAGCAGCTTCTCTTCTGGGAGAAATGAGCAGTTCTTC. It translates to CASSFSSGRNEQFF.

The chain recombines TRBV20-1 with TRBJ1-2, with D tentatively TRBD1 (6 bases). This CDR3 contains 13 residues. V was pared by 1 base and J by 8 bases, with 14 bases between. The germline gives CDR1 DFQATT, CDR2 SNEGSKA (reference sequence). The CDR3 nucleotides are TGCAGTGCTAGAGCGGTGGGCAGGGGCGGCTACACCTTC. Translation gives CSARAVGRGGYTF.

In the case of this clonotype: One base away lies a much larger clone, so this may be a sequencing read error. In this CDR3 the conserved last residue, phenylalanine or tryptophan, is missing, so a read error is likely. This sequence joins TRBV6-2 or TRBV6-3 and TRBJ2-2, with D uncertain. Per germline, CDR1 MNHEY and CDR2 SVGEGT. The V end was cut by 0 bases, the J end by 3 bases, with 5 bases between. This CDR3 region has 14 residues. The CDR3 nucleotides read TGTGCCAGCAGTTACTCTCTCGACACCGGGGAGCTGTTTCTT. Translating it yields CASSYSLDTGELFL.

This clonotype was recorded many times. The chain uses TRBV2 and TRBJ2-2; 7 nucleotides align to TRBD1. CDR3 length equals 16 residues. The germline CDR1 and CDR2 sequences are SNHLY and FYNNEI. Losses at the gene ends were 1 base for V and 0 bases for J; bases not matched to a gene: 2. The CDR3 region is CASSEVGTANTGELFF. CDR3 DNA sequence: TGTGCCAGCAGTGAAGTTGGGACAGCGAACACCGGGGAGCTGTTTTTT.

Here the CDR3 reads CASSHRGTGGDRVNEAFF. The CDR3 coding sequence is TGTGCCAGCAGTCACCGCGGGACAGGGGGCGACAGGGTTAATGAAGCTTTCTTT. This chain uses TRBV12-3 or TRBV12-4 with TRBJ1-1; TRBD1 matches at 12 bases. The CDR3 has 18 residues. The J segment lost 7 bases and the V segment lost 5 bases, leaving 17 bases of the junction unmatched.

The sample holds many counts of this clonotype. V usage is TRBV28 and J usage is TRBJ1-4, with D maybe TRBD1 (5 bases). The CDR3 consists of 15 residues. Trimming shortened V by 8 bases and J by 8 bases, and 21 bases separated the two germline ends. The germline V gene encodes CDR1 MDHEN and CDR2 SYDVKM. CDR3 DNA sequence: TGTGCCAGCTCCCCCTCGGGTAGGGGAATCGAAAAACTGTTTTTT. This codes for CASSPSGRGIEKLFF.

This clonotype was detected many times. This chain connects TRBV5-5 to TRBJ2-1, with 7 positions matching TRBD2. The CDR3 is made up of 15 amino acids. With 5 bases clipped from V and 8 bases from J, the junction kept 13 bases outside the gene matches. The V gene's germline CDR1 is SGHKS and CDR2 YYEKEE (reference sequence). CDR3 DNA: TGTGCCAGCAGACCTGGGACTACATACTTCGATGAGCAGTTCTTC. Translated, it gives CASRPGTTYFDEQFF.

This clonotype was seen at least ten times. The rearrangement joins TRBV20-1 to TRBJ2-1; 10 bases are a match to TRBD2. Unmatched junction bases numbered 7, after V lost 5 bases and J lost 3 bases. The CDR3 covers 15 residues. Germline CDR1 is DFQATT and CDR2 is SNEGSKA (reference sequence). The CDR3 loop reads CSAELAGGVYNEQFF. CDR3 in DNA: TGCAGTGCTGAATTAGCGGGAGGCGTCTACAATGAGCAGTTCTTC.

The chain links TRBV7-9 to TRBJ2-1; 9 bases match TRBD1. Looked up from germline, CDR1 is SEHNR and CDR2 is FQNEAQ (reference sequence). V dropped 6 bases and J dropped 7; count of bases not matched to a gene: 13. This CDR3 has 16 residues. The CDR3 is CASSPQQGAVKNEQFF. As DNA, the CDR3 is TGTGCCAGCAGTCCCCAACAGGGGGCCGTGAAAAATGAGCAGTTCTTC.

The CDR3 DNA follows: TGTGCCAGCAGCCAAGCGGGGGGTTTCCCCTACGAGCAGTACTTC. Its protein product is CASSQAGGFPYEQYF. The chain is built from TRBV14 and TRBJ2-7; TRBD2 agrees at 7 bases. J gave up 2 bases and V 1 base, and 5 bases lay outside the gene matches. Looked up from germline, CDR1 is SGHDN and CDR2 is FVKESK. The length of the CDR3 is 15 residues.

This clonotype was found many times. The chain has TRBV29-1 and TRBJ2-7; the D call may be TRBD1 or TRBD2 (5 bases each). Trimming removed 7 bases at V and 4 bases at J, with 11 bases between. Germline V gene sequence: CDR1 SQVTM, CDR2 ANQGSEA. There are 11 residues in the CDR3. CDR3 amino acids: CSAAGAYEQYF. The CDR3 DNA reads TGCAGCGCTGCCGGGGCATACGAGCAGTACTTC.

The sample holds a few counts of this clonotype. This rearrangement joins TRBV20-1 to TRBJ1-4; TRBD1 might be the D (5 bases). V gave up 2 bases and J gave up 2 bases, with 6 bases separating them. Per the germline V gene, CDR1 is DFQATT and CDR2 is SNEGSKA (reference sequence). This CDR3 region has 13 residues. In DNA form, the CDR3 reads TGCAGTGCTAGAAGACAGACTAATGAAAAACTGTTTTTT. Translated, it gives CSARRQTNEKLFF.

This clonotype showed up many times. This rearrangement joins TRBV20-1 to TRBJ1-5; D is unresolved. CDR3 length: 13 residues. The V end lost 0 bases, the J end lost 5 bases, and 8 bases lay between the germline ends. Germline CDR1 DFQATT, CDR2 SNEGSKA (reference sequence). The CDR3 nucleotides read TGCAGTGCTAGAGATCTGGAGGATCAGCCCCAGCATTTT. Translated, it gives CSARDLEDQPQHF.